The 18 T cell receptor beta chains below come from one sample, sequenced in a study of T cell responses to AZD1222 COVID-19 vaccine. TCRdb's table, derived via immunoSEQ multiplex PCR, lists solely in-frame clones and lacks some. The sample holds approximately 110,000 clones; roughly 90% are singletons and the top ten take approximately 4.7%. Sequenced material: peripheral blood, taken on day 0 of AZD1222 vaccination. These receptors came from an adult in good health.

This chain uses TRBV28 with TRBJ2-7; a weak D match, TRBD2 (5 bases). The CDR3 sequence is 13 residues long. Germline V gives CDR1 MDHEN, CDR2 SYDVKM. Trimming took 2 bases from V and 7 from J, leaving 12 bases between them. CDR3 residues: CASSLPGSGEQYF. Here the CDR3 DNA reads TGTGCCAGCAGTTTACCAGGCTCGGGAGAGCAGTACTTC.

The chain recombines TRBV5-4 with TRBJ2-3; 11 nucleotides align to TRBD2. Germline V CDR1 and CDR2: SGHNT, YYREEE (reference sequence). The CDR3 consists of 15 residues. With V trimmed by 1 base and J by 4 bases, 2 bases remained unmatched. The CDR3 spells CASSLQLAGADTQYF. As DNA, the CDR3 is TGTGCCAGCAGCTTGCAACTAGCGGGGGCAGATACGCAGTATTTT.

The genes are TRBV7-9 and TRBJ2-5, with D hard to call. Germline V gene data show CDR1 as SEHNR and CDR2 as FQNEAQ (reference sequence). V dropped 4 bases and J dropped 5 bases, with 17 bases sitting between them. The CDR3 loop spans 15 amino acids. This CDR3 is CASSSPPGHGETQYF. The DNA for the CDR3 is TGTGCCAGCAGCTCACCCCCGGGCCATGGGGAGACCCAGTACTTC.

V gene TRBV29-1 combines with J gene TRBJ2-3, with D perhaps given as TRBD1 or TRBD2 (5 bases each). Germline V gives CDR1 SQVTM, CDR2 ANQGSEA. The CDR3 runs 15 residues. The V end was cut by 5 bases, the J end by 4 bases, with 19 bases between. Here the CDR3 DNA reads TGCAGCGTTAAGTGGGGCCGGGGTTTGGCAGATACGCAGTATTTT. Translated: CSVKWGRGLADTQYF.

This clone was seen just once. This chain joins TRBV28 and TRBJ1-4; the D gene is possibly TRBD1 (5 bases). Germline V lookup: CDR1 MDHEN, CDR2 SYDVKM. V dropped 1 base and J dropped 0 bases, with 6 bases sitting between them. The CDR3 runs to 15 residues. The chain's CDR3 is CASSLLGATNEKLFF. The CDR3 DNA is TGTGCCAGCAGTTTATTGGGGGCAACTAATGAAAAACTGTTTTTT.

This rearrangement joins TRBV28 to TRBJ2-2, with D possibly matching TRBD1 (5 bases). V was clipped by 4 bases and J by 7 bases, with 19 bases between them. Germline values: CDR1 MDHEN, CDR2 SYDVKM. The CDR3 runs to 16 residues. CDR3 coding DNA: TGTGCCAGCAGTTCCCTTACGGCCCAGGGTGTCGGGGAGCTGTTTTTT. Protein: CASSSLTAQGVGELFF. Based on the CDR3 plus reference TRBV28 and TRBJ2-2, the full variable domain is DVKVTQSSRYLVKRTGEKVFLECVQDMDHENMFWYRQDPGLGLRLIYFSYDVKMKEKGDIPEGYSVSREKKERFSLILESASTNQTSMYLCASSSLTAQGVGELFFGEGSRLTVL.

As concerns this clone: This sample includes further DNA sequences coding for the same CDR3. V is TRBV5-1 and J is TRBJ1-4, with D possibly being TRBD1 (6 bases). Germline lookup yields CDR1 SGHRS and CDR2 YFSETQ. The CDR3 loop spans 13 amino acids. Trimming took off 0 bases at V and 7 bases at J, with 7 bases between the two ends. The CDR3 coding sequence is TGCGCCAGCAGCTTGGTGGGGGCTGAAAAACTGTTTTTT. Translation: CASSLVGAEKLFF.

The chain couples TRBV5-1 to TRBJ2-3; D is unclear. V lost 4 bases and J 4 bases, leaving 7 bases between the germline ends. The CDR3 consists of 12 residues. CDR1 and CDR2 from the germline V gene are SGHRS and YFSETQ. CDR3 residues: CASSKVADTQYF. The DNA of the CDR3 is TGCGCCAGCAGCAAAGTAGCAGATACGCAGTATTTT.

This chain connects TRBV7-8 to TRBJ1-5; D gene uncertain. Germline CDR1 is SGHVS and CDR2 is FQNEAQ. Trimming removed 1 base at V and 7 bases at J, with 14 bases between. The CDR3 contains 15 residues. The CDR3 region is CASSLGRAAGQPQHF. Written as DNA, the CDR3 is TGTGCCAGCAGCTTAGGGCGGGCAGCGGGCCAGCCCCAGCATTTT.

The chain joins TRBV7-2 to TRBJ1-2; no clear D. Per the germline V gene, CDR1 is SGHTA and CDR2 is FQGNSA. With 2 bases removed from V and 4 bases from J, the gap between germline ends came to 17 bases. This CDR3 spans 16 amino acids. CDR3: CASSLSFSGAGYGYTF. The CDR3 coding sequence is TGTGCCAGCAGCTTAAGCTTCTCCGGCGCGGGCTATGGCTACACCTTC. The full variable domain, rest sourced from reference TRBV7-2 and TRBJ1-2, is GAGVSQSPSNKVTEKGKDVELRCDPISGHTALYWYRQSLGQGLEFLIYFQGNSAPDKSGLPSDRFSAERTGGSVSTLTIQRTQQEDSAVYLCASSLSFSGAGYGYTFGSGTRLTVV.

This chain joins TRBV27 and TRBJ1-2, with TRBD1 as a possible D gene (6 bases). V gave up 0 bases and J gave up 8 bases, with 7 bases separating them. The CDR3 contains 12 residues. Looked up from germline, CDR1 is MNHEY and CDR2 is SMNVEV (reference sequence). This chain's CDR3 is CASSLSGGGYTF. In DNA, the CDR3 is TGTGCCAGCAGTTTATCGGGGGGCGGCTACACCTTC.

V gene TRBV7-2 combines with J gene TRBJ1-1; D possibly corresponds to TRBD1 (5 bases). The V and J ends lost 9 bases and 12 bases respectively, with 17 bases between them. Germline values: CDR1 SGHTA, CDR2 FQGNSA. This CDR3 comprises 11 residues. The DNA of the CDR3 is TGTGCCAGTCGGACCACCTACAGGCCTTTCTTT. Its protein is CASRTTYRPFF.

The chain recombines TRBV28 with TRBJ2-1, with D unresolved. V was clipped by 3 bases and J by 8 bases, with 14 bases between them. Germline lookup yields CDR1 MDHEN and CDR2 SYDVKM. CDR3 length equals 14 residues. The CDR3 nucleotides read TGTGCCAGCAGTTTGGCGGATATTAGGTATGAGCAGTTCTTC. It yields the protein CASSLADIRYEQFF.

The rearrangement joins TRBV6-1 to TRBJ2-7, with 9 bases lining up with TRBD2. Trimming removed 0 bases from V and 2 bases from J; junction bases left unmatched: 8. The CDR3 loop spans 17 amino acids. CDR1 is MNHNS and CDR2 is SASEGT in the germline V gene. CDR3 bases: TGTGCCAGCAGTGAAGCGACGAGCGGGGGGTACCCCTACGAGCAGTACTTC. It translates to CASSEATSGGYPYEQYF.

The V gene is TRBV28, the J gene TRBJ2-1, with D perhaps assigned TRBD1 or TRBD2 (5 bases each). Between the trimmed V and J ends, which lost 3 bases and 7 bases, there was a span of 16 bases. The CDR3 has 15 residues. In germline, CDR1 is MDHEN, CDR2 SYDVKM. In DNA form, the CDR3 reads TGTGCCAGCAGTTTGCCCGGGTGGGGGTCGAATGAGCAGTTCTTC. This translates into CASSLPGWGSNEQFF.

The chain employs TRBV24-1 and TRBJ1-2, with no clear D. Per germline, CDR1 KGHDR and CDR2 SFDVKD. V was pared by 6 bases and J by 0 bases, with 7 bases between. This CDR3 is 13 amino acids long. CDR3: CATSHTANYGYTF. For the CDR3, the DNA is TGTGCCACCAGTCATACAGCTAACTATGGCTACACCTTC.

The V call is TRBV4-2, the J call TRBJ2-1; D is perhaps TRBD2 (5 bases). The CDR3 is 15 residues long. The V gene's germline CDR1 is LGHNA and CDR2 YNFKEQ. Trimming took off 2 bases at V and 4 bases at J, with 12 bases between the two ends. DNA for the CDR3: TGTGCCAGCAGCCAATTCGCGGGCGGGTACAATGAGCAGTTCTTC. Residues: CASSQFAGGYNEQFF.

This clone was recorded a few times. In nucleotides, the CDR3 is TGTGCCAGCAGCGGAAGGTCCAGGGATTCGAGCTCCTACGAGCAGTACTTC. As protein: CASSGRSRDSSSYEQYF. V and J are TRBV7-7 and TRBJ2-7, with TRBD1 as a possible D gene (5 bases). The CDR3 consists of 17 residues. Trimming stripped 5 bases from V and 0 bases from J, with 20 bases between. From germline, CDR1 is SSHAT and CDR2 FNYEAQ (reference sequence).